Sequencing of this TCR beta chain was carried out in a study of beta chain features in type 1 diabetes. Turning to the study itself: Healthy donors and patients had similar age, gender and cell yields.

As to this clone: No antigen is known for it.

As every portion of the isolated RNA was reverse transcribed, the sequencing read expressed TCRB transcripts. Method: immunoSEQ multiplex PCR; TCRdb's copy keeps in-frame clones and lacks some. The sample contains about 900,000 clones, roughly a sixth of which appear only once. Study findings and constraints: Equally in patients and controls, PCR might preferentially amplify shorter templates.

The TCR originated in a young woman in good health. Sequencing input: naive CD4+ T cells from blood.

CDR3 DNA sequence: TGCGCCAGCACCTACCAGGGGAACACTGAAGCTTTCTTT. This translates into CASTYQGNTEAFF. The chain couples TRBV5-1 to TRBJ1-1, with D maybe TRBD1 (5 bases). Germline lookup yields CDR1 SGHRS and CDR2 YFSETQ. The CDR3 totals 13 residues. Trimming took 6 bases from V and 1 from J, leaving 10 bases between them.